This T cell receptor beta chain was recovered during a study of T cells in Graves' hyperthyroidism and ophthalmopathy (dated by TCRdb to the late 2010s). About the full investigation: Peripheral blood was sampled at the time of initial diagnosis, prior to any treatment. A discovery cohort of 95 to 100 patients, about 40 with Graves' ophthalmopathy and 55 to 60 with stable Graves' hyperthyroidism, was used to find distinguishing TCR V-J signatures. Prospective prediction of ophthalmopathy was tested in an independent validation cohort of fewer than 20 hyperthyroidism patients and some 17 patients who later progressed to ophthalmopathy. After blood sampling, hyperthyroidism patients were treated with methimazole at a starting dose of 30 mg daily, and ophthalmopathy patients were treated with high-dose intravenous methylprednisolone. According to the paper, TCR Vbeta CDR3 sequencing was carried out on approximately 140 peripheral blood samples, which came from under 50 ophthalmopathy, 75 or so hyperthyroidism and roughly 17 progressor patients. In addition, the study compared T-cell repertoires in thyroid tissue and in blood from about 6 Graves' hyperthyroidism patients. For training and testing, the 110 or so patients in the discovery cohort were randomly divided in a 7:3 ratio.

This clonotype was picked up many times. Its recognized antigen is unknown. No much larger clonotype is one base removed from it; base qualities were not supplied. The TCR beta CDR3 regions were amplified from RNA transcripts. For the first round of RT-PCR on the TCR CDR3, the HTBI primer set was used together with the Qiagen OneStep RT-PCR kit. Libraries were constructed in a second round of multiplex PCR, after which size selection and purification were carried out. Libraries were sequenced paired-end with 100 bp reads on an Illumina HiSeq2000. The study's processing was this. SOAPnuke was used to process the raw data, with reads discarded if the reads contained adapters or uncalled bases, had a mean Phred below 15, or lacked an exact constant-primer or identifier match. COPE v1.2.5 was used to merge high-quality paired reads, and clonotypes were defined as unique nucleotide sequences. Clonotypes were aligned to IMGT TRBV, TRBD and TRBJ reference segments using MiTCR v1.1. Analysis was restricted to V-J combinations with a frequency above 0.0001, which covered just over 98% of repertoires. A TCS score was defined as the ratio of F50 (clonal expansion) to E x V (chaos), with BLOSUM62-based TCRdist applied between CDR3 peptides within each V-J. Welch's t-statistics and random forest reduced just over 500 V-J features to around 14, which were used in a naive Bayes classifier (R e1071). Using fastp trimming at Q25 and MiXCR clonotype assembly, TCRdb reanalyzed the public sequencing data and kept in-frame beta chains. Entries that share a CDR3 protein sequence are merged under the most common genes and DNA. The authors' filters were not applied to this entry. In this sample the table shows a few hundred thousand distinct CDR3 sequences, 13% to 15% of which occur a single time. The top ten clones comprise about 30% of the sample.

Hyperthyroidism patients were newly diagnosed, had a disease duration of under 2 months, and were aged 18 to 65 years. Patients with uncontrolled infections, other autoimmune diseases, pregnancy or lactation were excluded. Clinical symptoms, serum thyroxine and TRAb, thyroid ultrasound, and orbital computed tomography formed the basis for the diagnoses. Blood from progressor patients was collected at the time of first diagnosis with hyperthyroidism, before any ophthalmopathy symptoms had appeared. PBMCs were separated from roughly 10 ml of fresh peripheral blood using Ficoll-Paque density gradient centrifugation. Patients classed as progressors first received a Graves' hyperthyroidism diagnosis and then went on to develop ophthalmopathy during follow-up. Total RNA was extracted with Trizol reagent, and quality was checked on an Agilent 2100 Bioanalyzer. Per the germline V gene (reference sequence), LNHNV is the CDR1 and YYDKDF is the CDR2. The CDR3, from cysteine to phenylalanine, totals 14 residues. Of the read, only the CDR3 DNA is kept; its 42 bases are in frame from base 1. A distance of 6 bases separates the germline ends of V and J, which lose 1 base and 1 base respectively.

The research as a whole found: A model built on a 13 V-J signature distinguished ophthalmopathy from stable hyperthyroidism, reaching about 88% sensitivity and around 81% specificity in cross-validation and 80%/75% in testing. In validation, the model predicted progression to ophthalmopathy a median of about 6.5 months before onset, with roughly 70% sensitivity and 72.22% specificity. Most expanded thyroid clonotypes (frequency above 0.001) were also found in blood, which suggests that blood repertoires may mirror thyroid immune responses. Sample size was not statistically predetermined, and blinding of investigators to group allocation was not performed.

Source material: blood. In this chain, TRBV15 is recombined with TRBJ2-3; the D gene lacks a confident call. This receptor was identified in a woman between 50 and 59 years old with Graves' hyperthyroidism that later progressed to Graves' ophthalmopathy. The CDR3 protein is CATSRGTGTDTQYF. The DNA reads TGTGCCACCAGCAGAGGTACAGGCACAGATACGCAGTATTTT.